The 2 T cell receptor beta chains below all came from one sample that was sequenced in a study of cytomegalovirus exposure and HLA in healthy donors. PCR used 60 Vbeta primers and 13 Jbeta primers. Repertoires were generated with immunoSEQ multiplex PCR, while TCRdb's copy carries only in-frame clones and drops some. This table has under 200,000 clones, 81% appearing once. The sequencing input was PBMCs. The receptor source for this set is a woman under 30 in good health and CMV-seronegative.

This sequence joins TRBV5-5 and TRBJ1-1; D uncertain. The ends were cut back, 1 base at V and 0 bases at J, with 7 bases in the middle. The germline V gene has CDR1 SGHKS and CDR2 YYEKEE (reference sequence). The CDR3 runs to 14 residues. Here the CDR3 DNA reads TGTGCCAGCAGCTTGTATGAGCTGAACACTGAAGCTTTCTTT. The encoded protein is CASSLYELNTEAFF.

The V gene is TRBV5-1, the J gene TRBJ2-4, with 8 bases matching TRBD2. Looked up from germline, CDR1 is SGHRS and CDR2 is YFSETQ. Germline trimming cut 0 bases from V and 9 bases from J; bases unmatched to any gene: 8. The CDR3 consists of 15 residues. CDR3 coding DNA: TGCGCCAGCAGCTTGGCGGGGGGGCACGGCGGCATTCAGTACTTC. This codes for CASSLAGGHGGIQYF.